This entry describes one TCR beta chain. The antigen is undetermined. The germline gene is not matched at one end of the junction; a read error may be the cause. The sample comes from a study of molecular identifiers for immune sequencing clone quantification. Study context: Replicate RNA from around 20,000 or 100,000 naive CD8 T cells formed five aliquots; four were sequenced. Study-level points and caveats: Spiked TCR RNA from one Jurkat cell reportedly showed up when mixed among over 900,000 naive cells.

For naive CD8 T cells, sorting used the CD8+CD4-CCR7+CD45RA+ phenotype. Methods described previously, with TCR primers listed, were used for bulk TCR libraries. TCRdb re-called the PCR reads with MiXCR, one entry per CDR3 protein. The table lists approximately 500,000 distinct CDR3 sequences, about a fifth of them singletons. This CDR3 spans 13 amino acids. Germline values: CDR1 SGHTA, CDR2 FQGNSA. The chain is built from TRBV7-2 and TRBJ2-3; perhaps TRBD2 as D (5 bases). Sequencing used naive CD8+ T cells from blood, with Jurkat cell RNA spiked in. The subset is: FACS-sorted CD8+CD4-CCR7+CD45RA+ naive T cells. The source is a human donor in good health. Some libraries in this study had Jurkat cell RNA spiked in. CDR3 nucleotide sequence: TGTGTCAGCAGCTTAGCGCCCGGTCAATGGCAGTATTTT. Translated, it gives CVSSLAPGQWQYF.